This T cell receptor (beta chain) derives from a study of cytomegalovirus exposure and HLA in healthy donors (TCRdb year 2017). Study-level background: An earlier analysis of 587 of the donors reported approximately 300 Gb of sequence data and 100 million to 130 million unique TCR beta sequences from around 200 million T cells. A later genetic analysis used genome-wide SNP genotypes for about 60% of the roughly 700 donors, treating that subset as a discovery cohort. A handful of DR-DQ haplotypes were treated as single units for association and clustering because of strong linkage in the cohort. Besides the first cohort of about 730 subjects, a separate validation cohort made up of over a hundred different subjects was used. The study was designed to test whether signatures of past pathogen exposure could be identified by cataloging public T cell receptors. On average, roughly 240,000 unique TCR beta nucleotide sequences were sequenced per donor among 350 to 400 genotyped donors of the cohort, with approximately 18% of those sequences being non-productive. The study combined high-throughput TCR immunosequencing, statistical association of individual TCRs with disease status, and machine learning to predict cytomegalovirus infection status. Donor age, sex, ethnicity and CMV serostatus were compiled together with the repertoire data. The T cell repertoires of 700 or so subjects were profiled by immunosequencing and related to cytomegalovirus serostatus. Approximately 300 gigabases of sequencing data and 70 million to 100 million unique TCR sequences made up an early release that covered over 550 HLA-typed donors. Typing coverage differed by locus: A, B, C, DRB1 and DQB1 were typed in about 620-630 donors, DQA1 in 500 to 550, DPA1 in approximately 610, and DPB1 in about 450. Of the approximately 400 genotyped donors, 70% to 90% were placed in the genetic ancestry cluster associated with self-reported Caucasian donors. To decide whether each TCR beta V gene segment behaved as functional or pseudogenic, an earlier analysis of some 600 of the donors relied on high-throughput TCR beta sequencing. Every discovery cohort repertoire had been produced on one sequencing platform. HLA typing included class I and class II loci at four-digit resolution. To study patterns of TCR occurrence, a later analysis re-analyzed previously published TCR beta repertoires from 650 to 750 donors and added high-resolution HLA genotyping. The later analysis used no new phenotypic data to find candidate immune exposures, relying instead on TCR beta sequences and their occurrence across donors. Here is what the overall study found, with its caveats: Because counts were too low, about 18 rarely observed V segments, including chromosome 9 orphons, were excluded from the earlier analysis of around 640 of the donors. The presence/absence analyses assumed that sequencing depth was roughly uniform across donors, and that assumption may not be true. Because HLA typing was unavailable for some donors at each locus, only the typed subset was used in association tests. Some IMGT-functional V segments, including TRBV6-2 and TRBV6-3, could not be told apart with the 87-base-pair reads, so those segments were excluded. It was suggested by the authors that the approach could potentially be generalized to other disease states and immunological phenotypes. This cohort had only TCR beta chains sequenced, and the lack of alpha or paired-chain data limited which features could be detected. V-gene and J-gene trimming of TCR beta chains was associated with a missense DCLRE1C variant in a later genetic analysis, and the association was replicated in an independent cohort. A later analysis found that TCR association rates varied across HLA loci, with DRB1 alleles showing the most associated TCRs and HLA-C alleles the fewest. Specific HLA alleles were associated with about 17,000 TCR beta sequences at a false discovery rate of 0.05 in a later analysis. In a later genetic analysis, fewer N-insertions in productive TCRs were reported among donors in an Asian-associated ancestry cluster than the approximately 630-donor mean. Across donors, most TCR sequences were observed very rarely, whereas some public TCRs were present in many individuals. A few of the identified cytomegalovirus-associated TCR beta chains were confirmed in vitro to be specific for cytomegalovirus antigens. For the cohort, immune exposure information was limited to CMV serostatus. Correlated functional status among segregating V segments might be attributable to linkage disequilibrium, but an unknown experimental factor could not be ruled out. In the study, around 150 TCR beta chains were listed as associated with cytomegalovirus. Several of the top co-occurrence clusters appeared to be linked to parvovirus B19, influenza, CMV and Epstein-Barr virus, according to a later analysis. The sequencing pipeline was judged likely to have produced a cluster of highly shared sequence variants as a technical artifact. Compared with equally common non-associated chains, HLA-associated TCR beta chains in a later analysis were more clonally expanded and had lower generation probabilities. In an earlier analysis of approximately 590 of the donors, most TCR beta V segments appeared in productive rearrangements about 90% or about 30% of the time, broadly matching IMGT annotations. According to a later analysis, most CMV-associated TCR beta chains appeared to be HLA-restricted, and the HLA associations seemed to be driven largely by CMV exposure. A further reported finding was that TCR beta sequences accurately predicted the HLA-A and HLA-B alleles for most subjects in the first cohort. The classifier was reported to diagnose cytomegalovirus status with high specificity and sensitivity in both the original and validation cohorts. Assigning TCR associations to individual alleles was difficult when HLA alleles, especially DR and DQ, strongly co-occurred.

The protocol used for the library was the immunoSEQ multiplex PCR assay. For the multiplex PCR, a mixture combining 60 forward primers for TCR Vbeta segments and 13 reverse primers for TCR Jbeta segments was used. A multiplex PCR assay on genomic DNA amplified the CDR3 region of rearranged TCR beta genes. The amplified TCR beta libraries were sequenced on the Illumina HiSeq System as 87-base-pair reads. The authors processed their data as follows. A later analysis tallied 80 million to 95 million unique TCR beta chains across the 666 repertoires, and about 12 million of those chains were shared by two or more donors. Raw reads were error-corrected and collapsed into unique sequences by a nearest-neighbor algorithm in which closely related sequences were merged to remove PCR and sequencing errors. V, D and J gene segments were assigned by aligning CDR3 sequences to IMGT reference sequences. For a sequence to be retained, a match of at least six nucleotides was required to both a V gene segment and a J gene segment. Rearrangements were classified as productive when the CDR3 lacked stop codons and remained in frame with V and J, and all other rearrangements were classified as non-productive. Following IMGT convention, CDR3 was defined as the stretch from the second conserved V-encoded cysteine to the conserved J-encoded phenylalanine. In an earlier analysis of just under 600 of the donors, sequences lacking an unambiguous match to a single V gene segment were excluded. In an earlier analysis of about 590 of the donors, a V segment was called functional when productive rearrangements were above 56.7%, and segregating when the standard deviation between donors exceeded 5%. A statistical classification framework was developed to diagnose cytomegalovirus status using the catalog of TCR beta chain sequences. In a later analysis, V and J genes were assigned by comparing TCR nucleotide sequences against IMGT/GENE-DB human TR gene sequences. A later analysis assigned CDR3 sequences and most-parsimonious VDJ recombination scenarios with the TCRdist pipeline. In a later analysis, each TCR beta chain was defined by its CDR3 amino acid sequence together with its V-gene family, and reads lacking a unique V-gene family were excluded. In a later analysis, 450 to 600 highly shared, low-generation-probability nucleotide sequences were removed to address suspected cross-contamination and a sequencing artifact. For each public chain, a later analysis derived a clonal expansion index from normalized ranks of inferred template counts within each repertoire. In a later analysis, generation probabilities were computed with a VDJ recombination model fitted to out-of-frame rearrangements, and the resulting probabilities were checked against IGoR. In a later analysis, TCR-TCR, TCR-HLA and TCR-CMV co-occurrence was scored with hypergeometric tests, and a repertoire-size bias correction was applied to TCR pairs. To estimate false discovery rates, a later analysis permuted the HLA or CMV assignments 20 times. A later analysis grouped co-occurring TCRs with DBSCAN, adding TCRdist sequence similarity when clustering within HLA-allele-positive subsets. Repertoires with fewer than 30,000 or more than 120,000 public chains were left out of co-occurrence clustering, as were about 5 repertoires with anomalous nucleotide sharing. In its TCRdb copy, this immuneACCESS table keeps in-frame sequences only and misses some clones. Where compared with another copy, unresolved V genes explain less than half of these, and the others have no known cause. V, J and clone size are those of that table, while D and trimming were read from the DNA. Recorded for this sample are about 250,000 clones; over 70% of them occurred a single time. The biggest ten clones account for about 0.3% of the sample.

The V and J ends are trimmed by 5 bases and 4 bases, leaving 9 bases between them. CDR1 and CDR2 are read off the germline V gene as MDHEN and SYDVKM. Counted from cysteine to phenylalanine, this CDR3 has 13 amino acids. Only the CDR3 DNA stays, 39 bases, in frame from base 1. A word on this clone: The specificity of this receptor is unknown. No much larger clone exists at a distance of one base, and base qualities are not known.

The cohort was made up of 666 healthy bone marrow donors. At the time of sampling, every cohort member was nominally healthy, though immune exposures that went unrecorded were likely present. The donor was CMV seronegative and belonged to the group of 350 to 400 seronegative cohort members. A peripheral blood sample was collected from each donor, and TCR beta sequencing was performed on peripheral blood mononuclear cells. Genomic DNA was extracted from the blood cell samples with the Qiagen DNeasy Blood Extraction Kit. The chain is encoded by TRBV28 joined to TRBJ1-5, with the D gene not confidently named. The sample was PBMCs. The receptor's source is a girl aged 2-10 years in good health and CMV-seronegative. Here the CDR3 is given as CASSAGSNQPQHF. The bases read TGTGCCAGCAGTGCCGGGAGTAATCAGCCCCAGCATTTT.